This TCR beta chain is drawn from a study of siplizumab effects on memory and regulatory T cells. General study points: Naive T cells seemed more diverse than memory cells; they also seemed major alloresponse contributors. The mapping of alloreactive clones to unstimulated subsets covered only a minor fraction of them. The drug siplizumab significantly decreased the alloreactive sequences that could be traced to unstimulated CD4+ memory cells. Controls had around 26% Treg-derived mappable alloreactive CD4+ clones on average, versus approximately 69% with siplizumab.

Trimming removed 2 bases from V and 6 bases from J; junction bases left unmatched: 5. Germline V gene data show CDR1 as SGHRS and CDR2 as YFSETQ. The CDR3 has 13 residues. Remarks on this clone: Its cognate antigen is unknown.

Only in-frame clones appear in the TCRdb table, and some are missing; sequencing was by immunoSEQ multiplex PCR. This sample has more than 95,000 clones, with over 85% found just once. Sequenced: Tregs sorted from blood. The rearrangement links TRBV5-1 to TRBJ2-7; TRBD1 agrees at 7 bases. This TCR was recovered from a human donor in good health. This chain's CDR3 is CASSLQGFGEQYF. The CDR3 nucleotides read TGCGCCAGCAGCTTACAGGGGTTCGGCGAGCAGTACTTC.